Sequencing of this TCR beta chain was carried out in a study of blood T cell repertoires in COVID-19. Study at large: Sites across the United States, Italy and Spain contributed samples from acute and convalescent COVID-19.

Original data processing: Amplification of reference gene primers was used by the study to estimate nucleated cell counts. Profiling relied on immunoSEQ multiplex PCR, and the TCRdb table lists in-frame clones only, not all of them. The D gene and trimming were derived from the DNA, and the V and J assignments and clone size from that table. The sample lists about 440,000 clones, 90% occurring once. Participants, about 18 to 89 years old, spanned under 30 US areas. Cohorts were assigned according to the clinical history that participants reported. In its sample, this clone was seen once. The CDR3 is made up of 13 amino acids. Between the trimmed V and J ends, which lost 9 bases and 11 bases, there was a span of 20 bases. Germline assignment: CDR1 MNHEY and CDR2 SMNVEV (reference sequence).

The chain combines TRBV27 with TRBJ1-5, with D possibly being TRBD1 (5 bases). The receptor comes from a man between 18 and 35 years old who had recovered from COVID-19. The sequenced sample was PBMCs or T cells enriched from blood (not recorded which). For the CDR3, the DNA is TGTGCCAGAGGAATCCAGGGCTCGTCGTCCCAGCATTTT. Encoded protein: CARGIQGSSSQHF.